What follows are 18 T cell receptor beta chains derived from one specimen sequenced in a study of human T cells and chemical hapten exposure. One entry per CDR3 protein, called by TCRdb with MiXCR from the RACE reads. The repertoire consists of some 300,000 distinct CDR3 sequences, with around 5.5% occurring once and the leading ten covering 7% to 10%. The time point here: pre-sensitization, week 0. Sample treatment: therapeutic diphenylcyclopropenone sensitization with weekly scalp DPC. The sequenced sample was whole blood, obtained in connection with sensitization to the hapten diphenylcyclopropenone (DPC). The receptors stem from a woman in her late teens or twenties with alopecia areata. Some clones in this sample may be carry-over from other donors' samples.

This rearrangement joins TRBV3-1 to TRBJ2-3, with TRBD2 matching 14 bases. Germline trimming cut 1 base from V and 2 bases from J; bases unmatched to any gene: 2. This CDR3 has 17 residues. Germline V gene lookup returns CDR1 LGHDT and CDR2 YNNKEL (reference sequence). The CDR3, as DNA: TGTGCCAGCAGCCAAGGGACTAGCGGGGGGATCACAGATACGCAGTATTTT. This gives the protein CASSQGTSGGITDTQYF.

The chain employs TRBV13 and TRBJ2-5; the match to TRBD2 covers 7 bases. CDR1 PRHDT and CDR2 FYEKMQ come from the germline V gene (reference sequence). This CDR3 region has 14 residues. With V trimmed by 5 bases and J by 3 bases, 6 bases remained unmatched. DNA of the CDR3: TGTGCCAGCAGCGCGGGACTAATCGAAGAGACCCAGTACTTC. Translation: CASSAGLIEETQYF.

This clonotype has more than one count but fewer than ten. The chain carries TRBV29-1 and TRBJ1-6; the D gene is possibly TRBD1 (5 bases). The CDR3 contains 14 residues. V lost 7 bases to trimming and J lost 8 bases, with 18 bases between them. Per the germline V gene, CDR1 is SQVTM and CDR2 is ANQGSEA. The CDR3 DNA sequence: TGCAGCGCTCGGTCTCGGGGGGTGGATTCACCCCTCCACTTT. Amino acid sequence: CSARSRGVDSPLHF. The full variable domain, with the rest looked up from reference TRBV29-1 and TRBJ1-6, is SAVISQKPSRDICQRGTSLTIQCQVDSQVTMMFWYRQQPGQSLTLIATANQGSEATYESGFVIDKFPISRPNLTFSTLTVSNMSPEDSSIYLCSARSRGVDSPLHFGNGTRLTVT.

This clonotype was seen only a few times. The chain joins TRBV27 to TRBJ2-7; TRBD2 is a possible D gene (6 bases). CDR3 size: 14 residues. Germline CDR1 and CDR2: MNHEY and SMNVEV (reference sequence). The V gene lost 3 bases and the J gene lost 0 bases, with 9 bases spanning the gap. The CDR3 loop is CASSFAGSSYEQYF. The CDR3, as DNA: TGTGCCAGCAGTTTTGCGGGGAGCTCCTACGAGCAGTACTTC.

Ten or more counts support this clonotype. The chain recombines TRBV28 with TRBJ2-7; D unresolved. The germline V gene has CDR1 MDHEN and CDR2 SYDVKM. The CDR3 contains 11 residues. With 3 bases removed from V and 4 bases from J, the gap between germline ends came to 4 bases. The CDR3 DNA reads as TGTGCCAGCAGTTTGGGGTACGAGCAGTACTTC. It encodes CASSLGYEQYF.

This clonotype was recorded at least ten times. V gene TRBV9 combines with J gene TRBJ1-5, with D unresolved. The CDR3 extends over 15 amino acids. V was cut by 0 bases and J by 0 bases, with 7 bases left in between. Germline CDR1 reads SGDLS; CDR2 reads YYNGEE. Here the CDR3 reads CASSVDQYSNQPQHF. The CDR3 region has the DNA TGTGCCAGCAGCGTAGATCAGTATAGCAATCAGCCCCAGCATTTT.

This clonotype was seen repeatedly, ten times or more. The rearrangement links TRBV20-1 to TRBJ1-5; possibly TRBD1 for D (5 bases). Germline V gene sequence: CDR1 DFQATT, CDR2 SNEGSKA (reference sequence). This CDR3 has 14 residues. V was clipped by 1 base and J by 7 bases, with 14 bases between them. CDR3 sequence: CSARGEGEVQPQHF. CDR3 in DNA: TGCAGTGCTAGAGGGGAAGGGGAAGTGCAGCCCCAGCATTTT.

The table lists this clonotype with a few counts. J is TRBJ2-3 and V is TRBV29-1; D may match TRBD1 or TRBD2 (5 bases each). This CDR3 is built from 12 residues. Germline assignment: CDR1 SQVTM and CDR2 ANQGSEA. Trimming cost V 7 bases and J 6 bases, with 14 bases left between them. CDR3 nucleotides: TGCAGCGCTCAAGAGGGGTTGGATACGCAGTATTTT. Translated, it gives CSAQEGLDTQYF.

The table lists this clonotype with a few counts. A much larger clone sits a single nucleotide away, making a read error possible. This chain uses TRBV5-1 with TRBJ2-5; D is unresolved. The CDR3 has 12 amino acids. Germline-derived CDR1 and CDR2 are SGHRS and YFSETQ. Trimming removed 0 bases from V and 6 bases from J, with 6 bases in between. The CDR3 protein is CASSLDAQTQYF. The CDR3 bases are TGCGCCAGCAGCTTGGACGCGCAGACCCAGTACTTC.

This clonotype was observed many times. The chain couples TRBV6-2 or TRBV6-3 to TRBJ2-1, with TRBD2 identical over 10 bases. The CDR3 has 15 residues. From germline, CDR1 is MNHEY and CDR2 SVGEGT. Germline trimming cut 6 bases from V and 4 bases from J; bases unmatched to any gene: 6. Here the CDR3 reads CASRMASGGYNEQFF. In nucleotides, the CDR3 is TGTGCCAGCAGAATGGCTAGCGGGGGTTACAATGAGCAGTTCTTC.

By its share, this clonotype is medium-sized. The CDR3 sequence is CASSQDQGSGANVLTF. CDR3 bases: TGCGCCAGCAGCCAAGATCAGGGCTCTGGGGCCAACGTCCTGACTTTC. This rearrangement joins TRBV4-3 to TRBJ2-6, with D possibly being TRBD1 (5 bases). Looked up from germline, CDR1 is LGHNA and CDR2 is YSLEER. The CDR3 consists of 16 residues. V dropped 0 bases and J dropped 0 bases, with 6 bases sitting between them.

This chain links TRBV25-1 with TRBJ2-2; D is ambiguous. CDR1 MGHDK and CDR2 SYGVNS come from the germline V gene. The germline V and J ends were trimmed by 4 bases and 3 bases, with 6 bases remaining between them. The CDR3 is 13 amino acids. CDR3 sequence: CASSGTYTGELFF. The CDR3 DNA sequence: TGTGCCAGCAGTGGAACTTACACCGGGGAGCTGTTTTTT.

This clonotype was counted a few times. The V call is TRBV3-1, the J call TRBJ2-1, with a weak D call TRBD2 (7 bases). Looked up from germline, CDR1 is LGHDT and CDR2 is YNNKEL (reference sequence). There are 16 residues in the CDR3. Trimming pared 5 bases from V and 1 base from J, leaving 15 bases between. The CDR3 nucleotides are TGTGCCAGCAGCGCCCGGGGGGCGTATTCCTACAATGAGCAGTTCTTC. Its translation is CASSARGAYSYNEQFF.

The V and J genes are TRBV10-3 and TRBJ2-1; D tentatively fits TRBD1 or TRBD2 (6 bases each). The V gene lost 5 bases and the J gene lost 8 bases, with 16 bases spanning the gap. Germline CDR1 is ENHRY and CDR2 is SYGVKD. CDR3 length equals 14 residues. The CDR3 DNA reads TGTGCCATCAGTTCTAGGGGGGAAGGGGATGAGCAGTTCTTC. This sequence encodes CAISSRGEGDEQFF.

The V gene is TRBV6-5, the J gene TRBJ2-7; 11 nucleotides agree with TRBD2. The germline V gene has CDR1 MNHEY and CDR2 SVGAGI. Germline trimming cut 0 bases from V and 3 bases from J; bases unmatched to any gene: 1. The length of the CDR3 is 15 residues. The CDR3 DNA reads TGTGCCAGCAGTTACTCGACTAGCGGGGACTACGAGCAGTACTTC. Protein: CASSYSTSGDYEQYF.

This clonotype came up many times. The chain links TRBV3-1 to TRBJ2-7, with unresolved D. Trimming took 4 bases from V and 1 from J, leaving 8 bases between them. CDR1 is LGHDT, CDR2 YNNKEL, per germline (reference sequence). The CDR3 is 13 amino acids. CDR3: CASSLGFSYEQYF. The CDR3 DNA reads TGTGCCAGCAGCCTGGGTTTTTCCTACGAGCAGTACTTC.

At least ten counts were recorded for this clonotype. The chain joins TRBV12-3 or TRBV12-4 to TRBJ1-5; maybe TRBD1 (6 bases). The V end lost 5 bases, the J end lost 0 bases, and 11 bases lay between the germline ends. This CDR3 spans 15 amino acids. The CDR3 protein is CASSQTGYSNQPQHF. In nucleotides, the CDR3 is TGTGCCAGCAGTCAGACAGGATATAGCAATCAGCCCCAGCATTTT.

The table lists this clonotype with many counts. The gene calls are TRBV13 and TRBJ1-1, with 8 nucleotides matching TRBD1. CDR1 and CDR2 (germline): PRHDT, FYEKMQ (reference sequence). The V and J ends lost 7 bases and 2 bases, in that order; junction bases with no gene match: 6. This CDR3 is 14 amino acids long. The CDR3: CASNEDRVNTEAFF. The CDR3 DNA sequence: TGTGCCAGCAACGAGGACAGGGTTAACACTGAAGCTTTCTTT.